This T cell receptor beta chain was profiled in a study of human versus mouse CDR3 diversity and MHC coevolution. Regarding the study as a whole: Compared with mice, human CDR3s carried more deletions and insertions on average.

Sequencing used immunoSEQ multiplex PCR; TCRdb keeps in-frame clones, though not all of them. The profile shows roughly 80,000 clones, about 90% of them singletons. V shed 2 bases and J shed 2 bases, with 10 bases lying between them. Germline V gives CDR1 MNHNS, CDR2 SASEGT. The CDR3 covers 15 residues. This clone was detected only once. What it binds is unknown. This receptor was taken from a person aged 30-69 years in good health. Sequencing used naive CD4+ T cells from blood. Regarding subset: CD45RO-negative CD62L-positive naive CD4 T cells. The genes are TRBV6-1 and TRBJ2-1, with D maybe TRBD1 (6 bases). DNA of the CDR3: TGTGCCAGCAGTGAATCTTGGGGGCCCTACAATGAGCAGTTCTTC. It codes for CASSESWGPYNEQFF.